This TCR beta chain originates from a study of blood T cell repertoires in COVID-19. Study summary: Acute and convalescent COVID-19 samples came from the United States, Italy and Spain. T cells, B-cell-depleted T cells, or PBMCs supplied cDNA or gDNA.

CDR3 length: 15 amino acids. V dropped 2 bases and J dropped 3 bases, with 8 bases sitting between them. Germline V lookup: CDR1 MDHEN, CDR2 SYDVKM. As handled by the study authors: Amplification with reference gene primers provided the estimates of nucleated cell counts. TCRdb's table, derived via immunoSEQ multiplex PCR, lists solely in-frame clones and lacks some. V and J calls and clone size are those listed in that table; D and trimming were worked out from the DNA. The sample records about 380,000 clones, more than 75% being singletons. Sequencing was done on a sample of peripheral blood. The chain couples TRBV28 to TRBJ1-6; D uncertain. The source of this sequence is a human donor with acute or convalescent COVID-19. The donor label of this sample is uncertain. The CDR3 DNA sequence: TGTGCCAGCAGTTTAGGGAGGCTCTATAATTCACCCCTCCACTTT. Translation gives CASSLGRLYNSPLHF.